A single sample gave rise to the 16 T cell receptor beta chains below, sequenced in a study of beta chain features in type 1 diabetes. As every portion of the isolated RNA was reverse transcribed, the sequencing read expressed TCRB transcripts. Only in-frame clones appear in the TCRdb table, and some are missing; sequencing was by immunoSEQ multiplex PCR. The sample shows 300,000 to 350,000 clones, 7% to 9% of them seen only once. The sequencing sample was made of central memory CD4+ T cells from blood. The receptors originated from a woman under 30 in good health.

This clone was seen a handful of times. CDR3 in amino acids: CASSFADRQETQYF. The CDR3 nucleotides read TGTGCCAGCAGTTTCGCGGACAGACAAGAGACCCAGTACTTC. The rearrangement links TRBV27 to TRBJ2-5, with D tentatively TRBD1 (6 bases). The CDR3 sequence is 14 residues long. The germline gives CDR1 MNHEY, CDR2 SMNVEV (reference sequence). The V end lost 3 bases, the J end lost 2 bases, and 10 bases lay between the germline ends.

There are a few counts of this clone. This chain links TRBV5-6 with TRBJ1-5, with TRBD1 matching over 10 bases. Germline lookup yields CDR1 SGHDT and CDR2 YYEEEE. V lost 4 bases and J lost 4; bases outside the gene matches: 5. CDR3 length: 15 residues. The CDR3 region is CASSKTGGENQPQHF. The CDR3 DNA follows: TGTGCCAGCAGCAAGACAGGGGGCGAAAATCAGCCCCAGCATTTT. The full variable domain, its missing parts supplied by reference TRBV5-6 and TRBJ1-5, is DAGVTQSPTHLIKTRGQQVTLRCSPKSGHDTVSWYQQALGQGPQFIFQYYEEEERQRGNFPDRFSGHQFPNYSSELNVNALLLGDSALYLCASSKTGGENQPQHFGDGTRLSIL.

The gene calls are TRBV7-9 and TRBJ2-5; weak D call: TRBD2 (5 bases). Trimming took 4 bases from V and 3 from J, leaving 12 bases between them. The length of the CDR3 is 14 residues. Looked up from germline, CDR1 is SEHNR and CDR2 is FQNEAQ (reference sequence). CDR3 nucleotides: TGTGCCAGCAGCTCCAATCTAGCAGAAGAGACCCAGTACTTC. This sequence encodes CASSSNLAEETQYF.

This clone was seen a handful of times. This rearrangement joins TRBV5-6 to TRBJ2-3; 8 bases are a match to TRBD2. V lost 3 bases to trimming and J lost 6 bases; unmatched junction nucleotides: 9. The CDR3 has 15 amino acids. Germline CDR1 SGHDT, CDR2 YYEEEE. The CDR3 region is CASSWASGSYDTQYF. The CDR3 DNA reads as TGTGCCAGCAGCTGGGCGAGCGGGAGTTATGATACGCAGTATTTT. Full variable domain (remainder filled in from reference TRBV5-6 and TRBJ2-3): DAGVTQSPTHLIKTRGQQVTLRCSPKSGHDTVSWYQQALGQGPQFIFQYYEEEERQRGNFPDRFSGHQFPNYSSELNVNALLLGDSALYLCASSWASGSYDTQYFGPGTRLTVL.

This chain connects TRBV6-1 to TRBJ2-3; the D gene is possibly TRBD1 (5 bases). The ends were cut back, 7 bases at V and 1 base at J, with 12 bases in the middle. Germline-derived CDR1 and CDR2 are MNHNS and SASEGT. CDR3 length: 14 residues. The CDR3 nucleotides are TGTGCCAGCAAGGGCGCAGGGCGCACAGATACGCAGTATTTT. Protein product: CASKGAGRTDTQYF.

This chain uses TRBV7-9 with TRBJ1-2; D might be TRBD1 (6 bases). V dropped 1 base and J dropped 4 bases, with 13 bases sitting between them. In germline, CDR1 is SEHNR, CDR2 FQNEAQ (reference sequence). The CDR3 has 15 residues. The CDR3 DNA is TGTGCCAGCAGCTTAGGCTCCAGGGGAGGCTATGGCTACACCTTC. It encodes CASSLGSRGGYGYTF.

V is TRBV5-4 and J is TRBJ2-3, with 7 positions matching TRBD2. Germline CDR1 reads SGHNT; CDR2 reads YYREEE (reference sequence). The CDR3 runs to 11 residues. The CDR3 region is CATSGTDTQYF. The CDR3 coding sequence is TGTGCTACTAGCGGCACAGATACGCAGTATTTT.

In DNA form, the CDR3 reads TGTGCCATCAGAGGACCCTCAGGGGAGCAGTTCTTC. It codes for CAIRGPSGEQFF. The chain recombines TRBV10-3 with TRBJ2-1, with D perhaps matching TRBD1 (5 bases). Germline V gene sequence: CDR1 ENHRY, CDR2 SYGVKD. This CDR3 is built from 12 residues. Trimming left V 6 bases short and J 10 bases short, with 13 bases between.

This clone was counted between two and nine times. The J gene is TRBJ2-3, the V gene TRBV9; 9 bases line up with TRBD1. Germline V gene lookup returns CDR1 SGDLS and CDR2 YYNGEE. This CDR3 comprises 15 residues. Trimming removed 3 bases from V and 3 bases from J; junction bases left unmatched: 5. CDR3 nucleotides: TGTGCCAGCAGCGGCGACAGGGGGAGAACAGATACGCAGTATTTT. It encodes CASSGDRGRTDTQYF.

This clone was picked up a small number of times. This sequence joins TRBV11-3 and TRBJ2-1; D possibly corresponds to TRBD2 (6 bases). Trimming pared 2 bases from V and 1 base from J, leaving 9 bases between. Germline V gene sequence: CDR1 SGHNT, CDR2 YENEEA. CDR3 length equals 15 residues. The CDR3 DNA reads TGTGCCAGCAGCTTATTCAGCGGGTCCTACAATGAGCAGTTCTTC. Translating it yields CASSLFSGSYNEQFF.

This clone showed up just a few times. The chain recombines TRBV19 with TRBJ2-3; TRBD2 matches 10 bases. Germline V gene sequence: CDR1 LNHDA, CDR2 SQIVND (reference sequence). V lost 6 bases to trimming and J lost 5 bases; unmatched junction nucleotides: 11. The CDR3 consists of 16 residues. This chain's CDR3 is CASRATASGSGDTQYF. The CDR3 DNA follows: TGTGCCAGTAGGGCTACAGCTAGCGGGAGTGGAGATACGCAGTATTTT.

This clone was counted only a few times. The chain combines TRBV4-1 with TRBJ2-5, with D uncertain. Germline loops: CDR1 MGHRA, CDR2 YSYEKL. The CDR3 is 15 residues long. Trimming left V 3 bases short and J 2 bases short, with 13 bases between. The CDR3 loop is CASSQAGRSQETQYF. DNA of the CDR3: TGCGCCAGCAGCCAGGCCGGACGATCTCAAGAGACCCAGTACTTC.

The chain has TRBV28 and TRBJ2-5; tentative D call: TRBD1 (5 bases). CDR3 length: 17 amino acids. With 4 bases removed from V and 7 bases from J, the gap between germline ends came to 25 bases. The germline V gene encodes CDR1 MDHEN and CDR2 SYDVKM. The CDR3 DNA follows: TGTGCCAGCAGTTCACCAGGGATCTCCGGTCGGGTGGGGACCCAGTACTTC. As protein: CASSSPGISGRVGTQYF.

The chain couples TRBV5-1 to TRBJ2-2; D remains unclear. Trimming shortened V by 0 bases and J by 6 bases, and 12 bases separated the two germline ends. The CDR3 runs to 15 residues. Germline CDR1 and CDR2: SGHRS and YFSETQ. The CDR3 DNA sequence: TGCGCCAGCAGCTTGGCGGCAGGTAGCTCCGGGGAGCTGTTTTTT. Translation: CASSLAAGSSGELFF.

This clone was recorded a few times. CDR3 bases: TGTGCCAGCAGCCTGAGCGGGAGTAATACGCAGTATTTT. Translating it yields CASSLSGSNTQYF. The rearrangement uses TRBV5-4 and TRBJ2-3; TRBD2 agrees at 8 bases. J was trimmed by 7 bases and V by 4 bases; bases with no gene match: 5. This CDR3 region has 13 residues. Germline CDR1 and CDR2: SGHNT and YYREEE (reference sequence). The variable domain in full, with the rest retrieved from reference TRBV5-4 and TRBJ2-3, is ETGVTQSPTHLIKTRGQQVTLRCSSQSGHNTVSWYQQALGQGPQFIFQYYREEENGRGNFPPRFSGLQFPNYSSELNVNALELDDSALYLCASSLSGSNTQYFGPGTRLTVL.

V and J are TRBV28 and TRBJ2-5; no firm D call. CDR3 length equals 12 residues. V lost 2 bases and J 7 bases, leaving 8 bases between the germline ends. Germline V gives CDR1 MDHEN, CDR2 SYDVKM. The CDR3: CASSLVSGTQYF. The CDR3 DNA reads as TGTGCCAGCAGTTTAGTTAGTGGGACCCAGTACTTC.